These 29 T cell receptor beta chains originate from one sample sequenced in a study of molecular identifiers for immune sequencing clone quantification. TCRdb re-called the PCR reads through MiXCR, storing one row per CDR3 protein. The sample records about 40,000 distinct CDR3 sequences, approximately 17% being singletons. The sequencing sample was made of naive CD8+ T cells from blood, with Jurkat cell RNA spiked in. As to subset: FACS-sorted CD8+CD4-CCR7+CD45RA+ naive T cells. Receptors were obtained from a human donor in good health. Some libraries in this study had Jurkat cell RNA spiked in.

This clonotype has at least ten counts. This sequence joins TRBV10-3 and TRBJ2-7; 7 nucleotides align to TRBD1. Germline CDR1 reads ENHRY; CDR2 reads SYGVKD. The J segment lost 0 bases and the V segment lost 2 bases, leaving 4 bases of the junction unmatched. The CDR3 length is 15 residues. The CDR3 loop reads CAISEATGYSYEQYF. In DNA form, the CDR3 reads TGTGCCATCAGTGAGGCGACAGGGTACTCCTACGAGCAGTACTTC.

This clonotype was seen at least ten times. J is TRBJ2-3 and V is TRBV28; a weak D match, TRBD2 (5 bases). With 5 bases removed from V and 3 bases from J, the gap between germline ends came to 9 bases. The CDR3 totals 13 residues. Germline V gene lookup returns CDR1 MDHEN and CDR2 SYDVKM. CDR3 coding DNA: TGTGCCAGCAGTGGGAGATATACAGATACGCAGTATTTT. It yields the protein CASSGRYTDTQYF.

This clonotype was detected many times. V gene TRBV12-3 or TRBV12-4 combines with J gene TRBJ2-1, with TRBD2 identical over 9 bases. The CDR3 consists of 18 residues. With V trimmed by 5 bases and J by 4 bases, 15 bases remained unmatched. Here the CDR3 reads CASSPRGLTSGPYNEQFF. The CDR3 DNA reads as TGTGCCAGCAGTCCCCGGGGATTGACTAGCGGACCTTACAATGAGCAGTTCTTC.

In this sample, this clonotype turned up many times. V usage is TRBV5-6 and J usage is TRBJ2-4; unclear D gene. Germline values: CDR1 SGHDT, CDR2 YYEEEE. This CDR3 is built from 16 residues. Trimming shortened V by 0 bases and J by 0 bases, and 10 bases separated the two germline ends. The CDR3 is CASSLAGSLAKNIQYF. DNA of the CDR3: TGTGCCAGCAGCTTGGCCGGTTCACTAGCCAAAAACATTCAGTACTTC. Drawing the rest from reference TRBV5-6 and TRBJ2-4, the complete variable domain is DAGVTQSPTHLIKTRGQQVTLRCSPKSGHDTVSWYQQALGQGPQFIFQYYEEEERQRGNFPDRFSGHQFPNYSSELNVNALLLGDSALYLCASSLAGSLAKNIQYFGAGTRLSVL.

The table lists this clonotype with a few counts. The chain uses TRBV13 and TRBJ2-5, with TRBD1 matching over 7 bases. This CDR3 region has 17 residues. CDR1 and CDR2 (germline): PRHDT, FYEKMQ (reference sequence). Trimming at V came to 1 base and at J to 4 bases, leaving 12 bases not matched to a gene. CDR3 sequence (DNA): TGTGCCAGCAGCTTAGAAGGGGGCAGGGCCGGCGTAGAGACCCAGTACTTC. Encoded protein: CASSLEGGRAGVETQYF.

The J gene is TRBJ1-4, the V gene TRBV20-1; D is perhaps TRBD1 (5 bases). Germline CDR1 is DFQATT and CDR2 is SNEGSKA (reference sequence). Trimming took 1 base from V and 4 from J, leaving 7 bases between them. This CDR3 comprises 13 residues. The DNA for the CDR3 is TGCAGTGCTAGAGGCGGGGGTAATGAAAAACTGTTTTTT. Its translation is CSARGGGNEKLFF.

In this sample, this clonotype turned up many times. The genes are TRBV6-2 or TRBV6-3 and TRBJ2-2; no reliable D call. Germline CDR1 and CDR2: MNHEY and SVGEGT. V dropped 8 bases and J dropped 1 base, with 2 bases sitting between them. This CDR3 spans 11 amino acids. For the CDR3, the DNA is TGTGCCAGCTTGAACACCGGGGAGCTGTTTTTT. The encoded protein is CASLNTGELFF.

The table lists this clonotype with many counts. The chain uses TRBV7-2 and TRBJ1-6, with D hard to call. Germline V lookup: CDR1 SGHTA, CDR2 FQGNSA. The CDR3 runs to 16 residues. The V gene lost 4 bases and the J gene lost 7 bases, with 17 bases spanning the gap. CDR3: CASSSYLPGPNSPLHF. As DNA, the CDR3 is TGTGCCAGCAGCTCATACCTCCCGGGTCCAAATTCACCCCTCCACTTT.

This clonotype was observed at least ten times. This chain links TRBV12-3 or TRBV12-4 with TRBJ2-7; D gene uncertain. V gave up 1 base and J gave up 7 bases, with 5 bases separating them. The CDR3 consists of 11 residues. This chain's CDR3 is CASSLGLEQYF. The CDR3 DNA sequence: TGTGCCAGCAGTTTAGGGTTAGAGCAGTACTTC.

Notes on this clonotype: A much bigger clone sits one base away, suggesting this may be a read error. This chain links TRBV19 with TRBJ2-2; 7 nucleotides line up with TRBD2. This CDR3 region has 15 residues. Per the germline V gene, CDR1 is LNHDA and CDR2 is SQIVND (reference sequence). The CDR3 DNA sequence: TGTGCCAGTAGGAGGACCGGGACTACCACCGGGGAGCTGTCTTTT. Amino acids: CASRRTGTTTGELSF. Full variable domain (missing parts from reference TRBV19 and TRBJ2-2): DGGITQSPKYLFRKEGQNVTLSCEQNLNHDAMYWYRQDPGQGLRLIYYSQIVNDFQKGDIAEGYSVSREKKESFPLTVTSAQKNPTAFYLCASRRTGTTTGELSFGEGSRLTVL.

In this sample, this clonotype turned up a few times. V usage is TRBV29-1 and J usage is TRBJ2-3; no firm D call. The V end lost 1 base, the J end lost 1 base, and 12 bases lay between the germline ends. The CDR3 totals 15 residues. Germline V CDR1 and CDR2: SQVTM, ANQGSEA. For the CDR3, the DNA is TGCAGCGTTGAAGTTTGGGAAAGGGGCACAGATACGCAGTATTTT. It translates to CSVEVWERGTDTQYF.

In this sample, this clonotype turned up many times. The genes are TRBV29-1 and TRBJ2-7; D remains unclear. The CDR3 is 11 residues long. CDR1 and CDR2 from the germline V gene are SQVTM and ANQGSEA. V dropped 7 bases and J dropped 5 bases, with 12 bases sitting between them. The chain's CDR3 is CSATVSHEQYF. As DNA, the CDR3 is TGCAGCGCGACGGTAAGCCACGAGCAGTACTTC.

There are many counts of this clonotype. The rearrangement links TRBV20-1 to TRBJ2-1; D is unclear. CDR1 is DFQATT and CDR2 is SNEGSKA in the germline V gene (reference sequence). V dropped 1 base and J dropped 7 bases, with 11 bases sitting between them. CDR3 length: 13 amino acids. Here the CDR3 reads CSARGPVKNEQFF. The CDR3 nucleotides read TGCAGTGCTAGAGGACCTGTAAAGAATGAGCAGTTCTTC.

A note on this clonotype: A much larger clone lies a single base off, so this may be a read error. This sequence joins TRBV29-1 and TRBJ2-7; unclear D gene. The CDR3 runs to 11 residues. CDR1 SQVTM and CDR2 ANQGSEA come from the germline V gene. CDR3 nucleotides: TGCAGCGTTGATTCGGGCTACGAGCAGCACTTC. As protein: CSVDSGYEQHF.

V and J are TRBV4-2 and TRBJ2-7, with 9 nucleotides matching TRBD1. The V gene's germline CDR1 is LGHNA and CDR2 YNFKEQ. The CDR3 totals 13 residues. J gave up 6 bases and V 5 bases, and 5 bases lay outside the gene matches. The CDR3 DNA follows: TGTGCCAGCAGCTTGGACAGGGGTGGCGAGCAGTACTTC. It yields the protein CASSLDRGGEQYF.

This clonotype has a count of ten or more. The V gene is TRBV27, the J gene TRBJ1-5, with D maybe TRBD1 (6 bases). V was pared by 4 bases and J by 2 bases, with 9 bases between. This CDR3 has 14 residues. Germline V gene lookup returns CDR1 MNHEY and CDR2 SMNVEV (reference sequence). The CDR3 is CASSSRQGNQPQHF. As DNA, the CDR3 is TGTGCCAGCAGTTCCCGACAGGGCAATCAGCCCCAGCATTTT.

This clonotype was picked up many times. The gene calls are TRBV27 and TRBJ2-7; TRBD2 aligns across 15 bases. CDR3 size: 15 residues. The germline gives CDR1 MNHEY, CDR2 SMNVEV (reference sequence). Losses at the gene ends were 5 bases for V and 5 bases for J; bases not matched to a gene: 4. CDR3 sequence: CASSLGLAGGNEQYF. CDR3 nucleotide sequence: TGTGCCAGCAGTCTCGGACTAGCGGGAGGGAACGAGCAGTACTTC.

This clonotype was seen at least ten times. The genes are TRBV13 and TRBJ1-1; unclear D gene. CDR1 and CDR2 from the germline V gene are PRHDT and FYEKMQ (reference sequence). The CDR3 is 12 residues long. The V end was cut by 5 bases, the J end by 10 bases, with 14 bases between. CDR3 coding DNA: TGTGCCAGCAGCACCCCCCGTGGTGGAGCTTTCTTT. Its translation is CASSTPRGGAFF.

This clonotype occurred many times. The CDR3 DNA reads TGTGCCAGCAGCGCCGGACACACCACCGGGGAGCTGTTTTTT. It encodes CASSAGHTTGELFF. The chain employs TRBV9 and TRBJ2-2; a weak D match, TRBD1 (5 bases). In germline, CDR1 is SGDLS, CDR2 YYNGEE. The CDR3 has 14 amino acids. Trimming cost V 3 bases and J 4 bases, with 10 bases left between them.

This clonotype was observed many times. V is TRBV7-9 and J is TRBJ2-7; the D call may be TRBD1 or TRBD2 (5 bases each). The CDR3 extends over 14 amino acids. Germline CDR1 SEHNR, CDR2 FQNEAQ (reference sequence). V lost 5 bases and J 3 bases, leaving 14 bases between the germline ends. This CDR3 is CASSRGPSHYEQYF. In DNA form, the CDR3 reads TGTGCCAGCAGCCGGGGCCCATCCCACTACGAGCAGTACTTC.

This clonotype has more than one count but fewer than ten. J is TRBJ2-1 and V is TRBV6-1; D is unclear. There are 15 residues in the CDR3. Trimming left V 6 bases short and J 0 bases short, with 12 bases between. Per germline, CDR1 MNHNS and CDR2 SASEGT. CDR3 amino acids: CASSPDVSSYNEQFF. The CDR3 DNA sequence: TGTGCCAGCAGCCCGGACGTGAGCTCCTACAATGAGCAGTTCTTC.

J is TRBJ1-2 and V is TRBV18, with D perhaps TRBD1 (5 bases). Looked up from germline, CDR1 is KGHSH and CDR2 is LQKENI. This CDR3 has 16 amino acids. Trimming stripped 4 bases from V and 4 bases from J, with 19 bases between. As DNA, the CDR3 is TGTGCCAGCTCACAGGATCGGCAGGGAATTATCTATGGCTACACCTTC. It translates to CASSQDRQGIIYGYTF.

In its sample, this clonotype was seen many times. The V call is TRBV20-1, the J call TRBJ1-2; D is undetermined. Germline values: CDR1 DFQATT, CDR2 SNEGSKA (reference sequence). V was clipped by 3 bases and J by 0 bases, with 8 bases between them. CDR3 length: 13 amino acids. CDR3 sequence: CSARDRTNYGYTF. The CDR3 bases are TGCAGTGCTAGGGACCGGACTAACTATGGCTACACCTTC.

As to this clonotype: A single base separates this from a much larger clone, so it may be a read error. The chain is built from TRBV7-9 and TRBJ2-1; tentatively, D is TRBD1 or TRBD2 (5 bases each). V lost 5 bases and J lost 6, with 17 bases in between. Germline V gene data show CDR1 as SEHNR and CDR2 as FQNEAQ (reference sequence). This CDR3 has 15 residues. The DNA of the CDR3 is TGTGCCAGCAGCCAGCCGGGACGCCCGTTCAATGAGCAGTTCTTC. Amino acid sequence: CASSQPGRPFNEQFF.

This clonotype has a single count. A much larger clone is a single base away; this may be a read error. The CDR3 does not end in the conserved phenylalanine or tryptophan, so this is likely a read error. The chain couples TRBV28 to TRBJ2-7, with unresolved D. Germline CDR1 MDHEN, CDR2 SYDVKM. Trimming pared 8 bases from V and 6 bases from J, leaving 17 bases between. The CDR3 runs to 13 residues. The CDR3 DNA reads as TGTGCCAGCTCCGCTATAAGGACCGGCGAGCAGTACCTC. It specifies CASSAIRTGEQYL.

This clonotype was observed many times. This chain joins TRBV4-1 and TRBJ2-5; a weak D match, TRBD1 (6 bases). Germline V gene sequence: CDR1 MGHRA, CDR2 YSYEKL. The CDR3 has 14 amino acids. The germline V and J ends were trimmed by 1 base and 5 bases, with 11 bases remaining between them. The CDR3 region is CASSQGRTVETQYF. The CDR3 bases are TGCGCCAGCAGCCAAGGGAGGACAGTGGAGACCCAGTACTTC.

This clonotype was counted at least ten times. V gene TRBV5-6 combines with J gene TRBJ2-5; no clear D. The germline V and J ends were trimmed by 2 bases and 3 bases, with 14 bases remaining between them. This CDR3 comprises 15 residues. Germline-derived CDR1 and CDR2 are SGHDT and YYEEEE. The chain's CDR3 is CASSFYGRSEETQYF. CDR3 bases: TGTGCCAGCAGCTTTTACGGCAGAAGTGAAGAGACCCAGTACTTC.

In this sample, this clonotype turned up many times. This chain links TRBV4-3 with TRBJ2-3; D unclear. Germline CDR1 reads LGHNA; CDR2 reads YSLEER. The CDR3 runs to 15 residues. Trimming cost V 4 bases and J 0 bases, with 11 bases left between them. This CDR3 reads CASSRTVPSTDTQYF. CDR3 DNA: TGCGCCAGCAGCCGTACGGTCCCTAGCACAGATACGCAGTATTTT.

This clonotype has at least ten counts. V and J are TRBV9 and TRBJ2-7, with 9 bases matching TRBD2. Trimming at V came to 1 base and at J to 4 bases, leaving 0 bases not matched to a gene. CDR1 is SGDLS, CDR2 YYNGEE, per germline. CDR3 size: 13 residues. The CDR3 DNA follows: TGTGCCAGCAGCGTAAGCGGGGGGTACGAGCAGTACTTC. Translated, it gives CASSVSGGYEQYF.